The 24 T cell receptor beta chains in this list originate from one sample, sequenced in a study of T cell repertoires in cytomegalovirus infection. TCRdb re-derived calls from the reads in MiXCR, one entry per CDR3 protein. Of around 290,000 distinct CDR3 sequences listed, more than 20% are singletons. The specimen was PBMCs. The receptors were gathered from a human donor in good health (CMV status not recorded). Some clones in this sample may be carry-over from other donors' samples.

This clonotype has just a few counts. The V and J genes are TRBV15 and TRBJ2-1, with TRBD2 matching 7 bases. The CDR3 is made up of 15 amino acids. Germline-derived CDR1 and CDR2 are LNHNV and YYDKDF (reference sequence). Trimming took 5 bases from V and 6 from J; bases not matched to a gene: 10. CDR3 DNA sequence: TGTGCCACCAGCCCCCGCTCAGGGAGGGGCAATGAGCAGTTCTTC. Translated: CATSPRSGRGNEQFF. Using reference TRBV15 and TRBJ2-1 for the parts outside the CDR3, the full variable domain is DAMVIQNPRYQVTQFGKPVTLSCSQTLNHNVMYWYQQKSSQAPKLLFHYYDKDFNNEADTPDNFQSRRPNTSFCFLDIRSPGLGDTAMYLCATSPRSGRGNEQFFGPGTRLTVL.

The CDR3 loop reads CASSYLVSEQYF. CDR3 nucleotides: TGTGCCAGCAGTTACCTGGTTTCCGAGCAGTACTTC. The chain is built from TRBV6-6 and TRBJ2-7; D is uncertain. Germline CDR1 MNHNY, CDR2 SVGAGI (reference sequence). V shed 2 bases and J shed 6 bases, with 8 bases lying between them. The CDR3 totals 12 residues.

This clonotype was detected only a few times. V and J are TRBV7-9 and TRBJ1-2; possibly TRBD1 for D (5 bases). The CDR3 is 13 amino acids. CDR1 and CDR2 (germline): SEHNR, FQNEAQ (reference sequence). Trimming left V 1 base short and J 3 bases short, with 6 bases between. CDR3 in amino acids: CASSLGTYYGYTF. The CDR3 nucleotides read TGTGCCAGCAGCTTAGGGACATACTATGGCTACACCTTC.

This clonotype was seen many times. The chain has TRBV6-1 and TRBJ1-5; D uncertain. V lost 5 bases, J lost 1 base, and 21 bases lay in between. The CDR3 covers 18 residues. Germline V gene lookup returns CDR1 MNHNS and CDR2 SASEGT. The CDR3 DNA reads TGTGCCAGCAGTTACCGGGTCCTAGCGGCGGGAAGCAATCAGCCCCAGCATTTT. Translating it yields CASSYRVLAAGSNQPQHF.

This clonotype came up a few times. The genes are TRBV7-2 and TRBJ1-2; D is unclear. Trimming removed 1 base at V and 8 bases at J, with 14 bases between. Germline values: CDR1 SGHTA, CDR2 FQGNSA. This CDR3 is built from 14 residues. CDR3 bases: TGTGCCAGCAGCTTAGGTGGCAGCTCCGGGGGCTACACCTTC. This codes for CASSLGGSSGGYTF.

This clonotype was counted many times. V gene TRBV7-8 combines with J gene TRBJ1-1; weak D call: TRBD1 (5 bases). The V gene's germline CDR1 is SGHVS and CDR2 FQNEAQ. CDR3 length: 15 amino acids. V was clipped by 1 base and J by 5 bases, with 14 bases between them. In DNA form, the CDR3 reads TGTGCCAGCAGCTTAGGTCTACAAGGGGTTACTGAAGCTTTCTTT. It specifies CASSLGLQGVTEAFF.

The rearrangement uses TRBV20-1 and TRBJ1-1; D is ambiguous. CDR3 size: 15 residues. In germline, CDR1 is DFQATT, CDR2 SNEGSKA (reference sequence). V was shortened by 0 bases and J by 5 bases, with 16 bases between the two germline ends. CDR3 DNA sequence: TGCAGTGCTAGAGATAACGCGACACCGAGGACTGAAGCTTTCTTT. This encodes CSARDNATPRTEAFF.

This chain links TRBV6-5 with TRBJ2-3; D gene ambiguous. The V end was cut by 6 bases, the J end by 2 bases, with 12 bases between. Germline V gene sequence: CDR1 MNHEY, CDR2 SVGAGI. The CDR3 is 14 amino acids. The DNA of the CDR3 is TGTGCCAGCAGGCCGTGGCTAGACACAGATACGCAGTATTTT. It specifies CASRPWLDTDTQYF.

There are many counts of this clonotype. The genes are TRBV6-1 and TRBJ1-5, with D tentatively TRBD1 (6 bases). The V gene lost 6 bases and the J gene lost 3 bases, with 15 bases spanning the gap. The CDR3 consists of 15 residues. Germline values: CDR1 MNHNS, CDR2 SASEGT. CDR3 amino acids: CASRSLGGPNQPQHF. CDR3 bases: TGTGCCAGCAGGTCGCTTGGGGGGCCCAATCAGCCCCAGCATTTT.

This chain links TRBV7-2 with TRBJ2-3; 12 bases align to TRBD2. V trimming: 5 bases; J trimming: 4 bases; junction bases outside the gene matches: 10. The germline CDR1 and CDR2 sequences are SGHTA and FQGNSA. The CDR3 runs to 17 residues. The CDR3 DNA reads as TGTGCCAGCAGCCAAGGACTAGCGGGAAAAATGGCAGATACGCAGTATTTT. Translation: CASSQGLAGKMADTQYF.

This clonotype occurred a few times. The genes are TRBV5-1 and TRBJ1-5; TRBD1 agrees at 7 bases. V lost 8 bases to trimming and J lost 2 bases; unmatched junction nucleotides: 4. The CDR3 consists of 13 residues. Germline V lookup: CDR1 SGHRS, CDR2 YFSETQ. The CDR3 loop is CARKTGGNQPQHF. The CDR3 DNA is TGCGCCAGGAAAACAGGGGGCAATCAGCCCCAGCATTTT. Using reference TRBV5-1 and TRBJ1-5 for the parts outside the CDR3, the full variable domain is KAGVTQTPRYLIKTRGQQVTLSCSPISGHRSVSWYQQTPGQGLQFLFEYFSETQRNKGNFPGRFSGRQFSNSRSEMNVSTLELGDSALYLCARKTGGNQPQHFGDGTRLSIL.

In its sample, this clonotype was seen a few times. The chain links TRBV11-2 to TRBJ2-1, with TRBD2 as a possible D gene (5 bases). CDR1 SGHAT and CDR2 FQNNGV come from the germline V gene. Trimming stripped 2 bases from V and 2 bases from J, with 13 bases between. The CDR3 sequence is 16 residues long. The DNA for the CDR3 is TGTGCCAGCAGCTTAATCAGCGGACCCGCCTACAATGAGCAGTTCTTC. Translated, it gives CASSLISGPAYNEQFF.

The rearrangement joins TRBV5-1 to TRBJ2-6; D is possibly TRBD2 (6 bases). Trimming cost V 4 bases and J 4 bases, with 12 bases left between them. CDR3 length: 15 residues. Per germline, CDR1 SGHRS and CDR2 YFSETQ. As DNA, the CDR3 is TGCGCCAGCAGCCCAGCAGGGAGGGGGGCCAACGTCCTGACTTTC. This gives the protein CASSPAGRGANVLTF.

This clonotype was counted only a few times. This rearrangement joins TRBV6-1 to TRBJ2-1; D gene uncertain. The V gene's germline CDR1 is MNHNS and CDR2 SASEGT. The CDR3 consists of 15 residues. Trimming took 8 bases from V and 1 from J, leaving 15 bases between them. CDR3: CASGRTAGSYNEQFF. As DNA, the CDR3 is TGTGCCAGCGGAAGGACCGCCGGTTCCTACAATGAGCAGTTCTTC.

The chain joins TRBV7-2 to TRBJ2-1; D could derive from TRBD1 or TRBD2 (5 bases each). The CDR3 has 14 amino acids. Germline V gives CDR1 SGHTA, CDR2 FQGNSA. Trimming took 5 bases from V and 7 from J, leaving 15 bases between them. CDR3 nucleotide sequence: TGTGCCAGCAGCCCCGGGACCCGGTGGAATGAGCAGTTCTTC. The encoded protein is CASSPGTRWNEQFF.

This clonotype was counted ten times or more. The V call is TRBV7-2, the J call TRBJ1-2, with D unresolved. V lost 2 bases, J lost 7 bases, and 14 bases lay in between. This CDR3 spans 14 amino acids. Germline CDR1 is SGHTA and CDR2 is FQGNSA. The CDR3 spells CASSLNSRWGGYTF. Written as DNA, the CDR3 is TGTGCCAGCAGCTTAAACAGCCGTTGGGGTGGCTACACCTTC. Full variable domain (missing parts from reference TRBV7-2 and TRBJ1-2): GAGVSQSPSNKVTEKGKDVELRCDPISGHTALYWYRQSLGQGLEFLIYFQGNSAPDKSGLPSDRFSAERTGGSVSTLTIQRTQQEDSAVYLCASSLNSRWGGYTFGSGTRLTVV.

Many counts were recorded for this clonotype. The V call is TRBV6-1, the J call TRBJ1-1, with D possibly matching TRBD1 (5 bases). V was clipped by 6 bases and J by 6 bases, with 17 bases between them. Germline CDR1 MNHNS, CDR2 SASEGT. This CDR3 comprises 14 residues. Written as DNA, the CDR3 is TGTGCCAGCAGCTTCGGACAAATTTCGGCTGAAGCTTTCTTT. Protein: CASSFGQISAEAFF.

In this sample, this clonotype turned up many times. The V and J genes are TRBV7-2 and TRBJ1-6; 7 bases map to TRBD1. V shed 6 bases and J 8 bases; nucleotides not matched to a gene: 4. Germline CDR1 SGHTA, CDR2 FQGNSA. This CDR3 contains 13 residues. The CDR3: CASRFTGDSPLHF. CDR3 sequence (DNA): TGTGCCAGCAGATTCACAGGGGATTCACCCCTCCACTTT.

This rearrangement joins TRBV6-6 to TRBJ2-7, with 9 positions matching TRBD2. J gave up 3 bases and V 0 bases, and 6 bases lay outside the gene matches. Germline CDR1 is MNHNY and CDR2 is SVGAGI (reference sequence). CDR3 size: 16 residues. This CDR3 reads CASSYSAGGSNYEQYF. CDR3 bases: TGTGCCAGCAGTTACTCAGCGGGAGGTTCTAACTACGAGCAGTACTTC.

The rearrangement links TRBV19 to TRBJ2-3, with 7 nucleotides matching TRBD1. Germline values: CDR1 LNHDA, CDR2 SQIVND (reference sequence). The V and J ends lost 8 bases and 4 bases, in that order; junction bases with no gene match: 12. The CDR3 is 15 residues long. The CDR3 spells CASARQGSTSDTQYF. The DNA of the CDR3 is TGTGCCAGTGCCCGACAGGGATCTACTTCAGATACGCAGTATTTT.

This clonotype was counted between two and nine times. This sequence joins TRBV6-2 or TRBV6-3 and TRBJ2-7, with no clear D. The CDR3 covers 14 residues. CDR1 is MNHEY, CDR2 SVGEGT, per germline. The V end was cut by 2 bases, the J end by 1 base, with 9 bases between. CDR3 sequence: CASSYRAESYEQYF. In nucleotides, the CDR3 is TGTGCCAGCAGTTACAGGGCAGAGTCCTACGAGCAGTACTTC.

This clonotype was seen a few times. The V call is TRBV28, the J call TRBJ2-5, with 8 bases that match TRBD2. Trimming at V came to 2 bases and at J to 2 bases, leaving 4 bases not matched to a gene. The CDR3 covers 15 residues. Germline V gene sequence: CDR1 MDHEN, CDR2 SYDVKM. CDR3 sequence reads: CASSLAGGPQETQYF. CDR3 bases: TGTGCCAGCAGTTTAGCGGGAGGCCCTCAAGAGACCCAGTACTTC. The variable domain in full, with the rest retrieved from reference TRBV28 and TRBJ2-5, is DVKVTQSSRYLVKRTGEKVFLECVQDMDHENMFWYRQDPGLGLRLIYFSYDVKMKEKGDIPEGYSVSREKKERFSLILESASTNQTSMYLCASSLAGGPQETQYFGPGTRLLVL.

CDR3 sequence: CASSFTGAGVLQGNIQYF. CDR3 nucleotide sequence: TGTGCCAGCAGCTTCACCGGAGCGGGGGTCCTCCAAGGAAACATTCAGTACTTC. The rearrangement uses TRBV5-4 and TRBJ2-4, with 8 bases that match TRBD2. CDR3 length: 18 residues. J gave up 6 bases and V 2 bases, and 16 bases lay outside the gene matches. The germline V gene encodes CDR1 SGHNT and CDR2 YYREEE (reference sequence).

This clonotype was seen a few times. V gene TRBV30 combines with J gene TRBJ2-7, with TRBD2 identical over 8 bases. CDR3 size: 13 residues. Germline V gene lookup returns CDR1 GTSNPN and CDR2 SVGIG (reference sequence). The V segment lost 5 bases and the J segment 5 bases; nucleotides outside the gene matches: 8. The CDR3 coding sequence is TGTGCCTGGCGGAAGCGGGAGCCCAACGAGCAGTACTTC. This encodes CAWRKREPNEQYF.